The 27 T cell receptor beta chains listed next were all sequenced from one sample in a study of T cells after yellow fever vaccination. TCRdb fed the 5' RACE reads into MiXCR, producing one record per CDR3 protein. The sample includes about 370,000 distinct CDR3 sequences, approximately 10% of them seen just once. Sequenced material: PBMCs, taken on the day of the first yellow fever vaccination. The source of these receptors is a man aged 18 to 29 who received the YFV17D yellow fever vaccine.

This clonotype was seen a few times. This chain links TRBV5-1 with TRBJ2-1, with unresolved D. V lost 5 bases, J lost 0 bases, and 9 bases lay in between. The CDR3 is 14 amino acids. Looked up from germline, CDR1 is SGHRS and CDR2 is YFSETQ. As DNA, the CDR3 is TGCGCCAGCAGGAGTGACCTCTCCTACAATGAGCAGTTCTTC. It translates to CASRSDLSYNEQFF. Variable domain in full (rest from reference TRBV5-1 and TRBJ2-1): KAGVTQTPRYLIKTRGQQVTLSCSPISGHRSVSWYQQTPGQGLQFLFEYFSETQRNKGNFPGRFSGRQFSNSRSEMNVSTLELGDSALYLCASRSDLSYNEQFFGPGTRLTVL.

This clonotype appeared a few times. The V call is TRBV7-2, the J call TRBJ1-2; D gene ambiguous. This CDR3 is 13 amino acids long. Trimming took off 1 base at V and 8 bases at J, with 11 bases between the two ends. CDR1 is SGHTA, CDR2 FQGNSA, per germline. The DNA of the CDR3 is TGTGCCAGCAGCTTAGGTCGGGTCGAAGGCTACACCTTC. This sequence encodes CASSLGRVEGYTF.

This clonotype was seen a handful of times. The chain has TRBV15 and TRBJ2-5; D ambiguous. This CDR3 has 13 amino acids. Germline V CDR1 and CDR2: LNHNV, YYDKDF (reference sequence). The V end lost 4 bases, the J end lost 7 bases, and 13 bases lay between the germline ends. The CDR3 DNA reads as TGTGCCACCAGCACAGACTCCGCCAGGACCCAGTACTTC. It encodes CATSTDSARTQYF.

This clonotype has a handful of counts. This chain joins TRBV30 and TRBJ2-1; D remains unclear. The CDR3 has 13 residues. Germline V gene sequence: CDR1 GTSNPN, CDR2 SVGIG (reference sequence). V shed 5 bases and J shed 7 bases, with 15 bases lying between them. The CDR3 sequence is CAWGIGLGNEQFF. CDR3 in DNA: TGTGCCTGGGGGATAGGGTTGGGGAATGAGCAGTTCTTC.

This sequence joins TRBV5-1 and TRBJ2-3, with 11 bases fitting TRBD2. After removal of 2 bases from V and 2 bases from J, the junction contained 7 bases not matched to a gene. Germline values: CDR1 SGHRS, CDR2 YFSETQ. The CDR3 is made up of 17 amino acids. The CDR3 spells CASSFRLAGHYTDTQYF. For the CDR3, the DNA is TGCGCCAGCAGCTTTAGACTAGCGGGGCACTACACAGATACGCAGTATTTT.

The chain combines TRBV7-9 with TRBJ2-7; weak D call: TRBD2 (5 bases). The CDR3 is 17 residues long. Germline CDR1 and CDR2: SEHNR and FQNEAQ (reference sequence). The V end was cut by 5 bases, the J end by 3 bases, with 23 bases between. The CDR3 here is CASSPEGRRMKGYEQYF. CDR3 in DNA: TGTGCCAGCAGCCCCGAGGGTCGCCGGATGAAGGGCTACGAGCAGTACTTC.

This chain links TRBV20-1 with TRBJ2-3; 7 nucleotides agree with TRBD2. Germline CDR1 is DFQATT and CDR2 is SNEGSKA (reference sequence). The CDR3 contains 14 residues. Trimming removed 6 bases from V and 3 bases from J; junction bases left unmatched: 9. This CDR3 is CSAREAGFTDTQYF. CDR3 DNA sequence: TGCAGTGCCCGAGAAGCGGGGTTTACAGATACGCAGTATTTT.

This clonotype was counted a few times. The rearrangement joins TRBV20-1 to TRBJ1-3; unclear D gene. This CDR3 spans 17 amino acids. Deletions cut 0 bases from V and 6 bases from J, with 21 bases between. Germline CDR1 and CDR2: DFQATT and SNEGSKA (reference sequence). CDR3: CSARDSQRTDFSNTIYF. CDR3 in DNA: TGCAGTGCTAGAGATTCGCAGCGGACGGACTTCTCAAACACCATATATTTT.

V is TRBV18 and J is TRBJ1-1; D gene ambiguous. CDR1 and CDR2 from the germline V gene are KGHSH and LQKENI. The CDR3 is made up of 13 amino acids. Trimming removed 5 bases from V and 0 bases from J, with 7 bases in between. CDR3: CASSATVNTEAFF. DNA for the CDR3: TGTGCCAGCTCAGCGACGGTGAACACTGAAGCTTTCTTT.

This clonotype occurred a few times. J is TRBJ2-3 and V is TRBV6-6; D gene unclear. The CDR3 has 12 residues. Looked up from germline, CDR1 is MNHNY and CDR2 is SVGAGI (reference sequence). The V and J ends lost 6 bases and 9 bases respectively, with 13 bases between them. The CDR3 DNA reads as TGTGCCAGCAGGAGAGGTGGTACGACGCAGTATTTT. It encodes CASRRGGTTQYF.

This clonotype showed up just a few times. This sequence joins TRBV12-3 or TRBV12-4 and TRBJ2-3, with 7 nucleotides matching TRBD2. The V segment lost 5 bases and the J segment 2 bases; nucleotides outside the gene matches: 4. CDR3 size: 14 residues. The CDR3 nucleotides read TGTGCCAGCAGTCCCGGGGGGTACACAGATACGCAGTATTTT. Translated, it gives CASSPGGYTDTQYF.

J is TRBJ2-1 and V is TRBV7-2, with 8 bases matching TRBD2. The germline V gene has CDR1 SGHTA and CDR2 FQGNSA. The CDR3 consists of 15 residues. The trim removed 1 base at V and 7 bases at J, leaving 6 bases unmatched. CDR3 sequence reads: CASSLVSGVTNEQFF. The CDR3 DNA reads TGTGCCAGCAGCTTAGTTAGCGGGGTAACGAATGAGCAGTTCTTC.

There are a few counts of this clonotype. The J gene is TRBJ1-1, the V gene TRBV5-1; weak D call: TRBD1 (5 bases). This CDR3 contains 13 residues. Germline V lookup: CDR1 SGHRS, CDR2 YFSETQ. V lost 7 bases and J 5 bases, leaving 15 bases between the germline ends. CDR3 coding DNA: TGCGCCAGCCGTACGGGGGTCGAAACTGAAGCTTTCTTT. Its protein product is CASRTGVETEAFF.

This clonotype was recorded a few times. The rearrangement joins TRBV27 to TRBJ1-2; D uncertain. V was clipped by 4 bases and J by 0 bases, with 15 bases between them. CDR1 MNHEY and CDR2 SMNVEV come from the germline V gene (reference sequence). The CDR3 runs 16 residues. CDR3 sequence reads: CASSSLPGVSNYGYTF. DNA for the CDR3: TGTGCCAGCAGTTCGCTCCCGGGCGTATCTAACTATGGCTACACCTTC.

The chain joins TRBV12-3 or TRBV12-4 to TRBJ1-5; maybe TRBD1 (5 bases). There are 15 residues in the CDR3. V was pared by 6 bases and J by 1 base, with 13 bases between. In DNA, the CDR3 is TGTGCCAGCAGGGTTGGGGGGGGGAGCAATCAGCCCCAGCATTTT. Amino acid sequence: CASRVGGGSNQPQHF.

This clonotype turned up a few times. The chain couples TRBV29-1 to TRBJ2-1, with 7 bases that match TRBD1. The CDR3 runs to 12 residues. The germline V gene encodes CDR1 SQVTM and CDR2 ANQGSEA. Trimming removed 3 bases from V and 8 bases from J; junction bases left unmatched: 4. This chain's CDR3 is CSVDEGADEQFF. CDR3 DNA: TGCAGCGTTGATGAGGGGGCGGATGAGCAGTTCTTC.

There are a few counts of this clonotype. The chain has TRBV7-3 and TRBJ1-1; 7 bases align to TRBD1. Germline V gives CDR1 SGHTA, CDR2 FQGTGA. This CDR3 contains 12 residues. V was clipped by 8 bases and J by 3 bases; unmatched bases: 3. The CDR3 DNA sequence: TGTGCCAGCTCCACAGGGGACACTGAAGCTTTCTTT. This sequence encodes CASSTGDTEAFF. Full variable domain (missing parts from reference TRBV7-3 and TRBJ1-1): GAGVSQTPSNKVTEKGKYVELRCDPISGHTALYWYRQSLGQGPEFLIYFQGTGAADDSGLPNDRFFAVRPEGSVSTLKIQRTERGDSAVYLCASSTGDTEAFFGQGTRLTVV.

This chain uses TRBV3-1 with TRBJ2-7, with D tentatively TRBD1 (6 bases). Germline V gene sequence: CDR1 LGHDT, CDR2 YNNKEL (reference sequence). With 0 bases removed from V and 1 base from J, the gap between germline ends came to 7 bases. The CDR3 totals 14 residues. The chain's CDR3 is CASSQEGASYEQYF. The CDR3, as DNA: TGTGCCAGCAGCCAAGAGGGGGCATCCTACGAGCAGTACTTC.

This clonotype was recorded a few times. J is TRBJ2-1 and V is TRBV14, with 11 bases matching TRBD2. This CDR3 spans 15 amino acids. CDR1 is SGHDN, CDR2 FVKESK, per germline. The junction had 7 bases not matched to a gene; V was cut back by 5 bases and J by 7 bases. The CDR3 region is CASSLLAGVPNEQFF. CDR3 nucleotide sequence: TGTGCCAGCAGCTTACTAGCGGGGGTACCAAATGAGCAGTTCTTC.

In this sample, this clonotype turned up a few times. V gene TRBV18 combines with J gene TRBJ2-3; D is unclear. Looked up from germline, CDR1 is KGHSH and CDR2 is LQKENI. V lost 3 bases to trimming and J lost 2 bases, with 12 bases between them. There are 15 residues in the CDR3. For the CDR3, the DNA is TGTGCCAGCTCACCCGGTAGAGGTGTCACAGATACGCAGTATTTT. Its protein is CASSPGRGVTDTQYF.

The V gene is TRBV7-9, the J gene TRBJ1-1; possibly TRBD1 for D (5 bases). Trimming removed 4 bases from V and 0 bases from J, with 9 bases in between. Per germline, CDR1 SEHNR and CDR2 FQNEAQ (reference sequence). The CDR3 totals 14 residues. CDR3 DNA: TGTGCCAGCAGCTCCCGGGACCTGAACACTGAAGCTTTCTTT. It codes for CASSSRDLNTEAFF. Filled out from reference TRBV7-9 and TRBJ1-1, the complete variable domain reads DTGVSQNPRHKITKRGQNVTFRCDPISEHNRLYWYRQTLGQGPEFLTYFQNEAQLEKSRLLSDRFSAERPKGSFSTLEIQRTEQGDSAMYLCASSSRDLNTEAFFGQGTRLTVV.

The chain combines TRBV5-1 with TRBJ1-1; D uncertain. This CDR3 region has 12 residues. Germline assignment: CDR1 SGHRS and CDR2 YFSETQ. V was shortened by 10 bases and J by 14 bases, with 24 bases between the two germline ends. The CDR3 spells CAPTQWRVECFF. The CDR3 DNA sequence: TGCGCCCCCACCCAGTGGAGGGTTGAGTGCTTCTTT. Full variable domain (rest looked up from reference TRBV5-1 and TRBJ1-1): KAGVTQTPRYLIKTRGQQVTLSCSPISGHRSVSWYQQTPGQGLQFLFEYFSETQRNKGNFPGRFSGRQFSNSRSEMNVSTLELGDSALYLCAPTQWRVECFFGQGTRLTVV.

J is TRBJ1-1 and V is TRBV12-3 or TRBV12-4; D is uncertain. The CDR3 runs to 14 residues. The V and J ends lost 4 bases and 7 bases respectively, with 16 bases between them. The CDR3 sequence: CASSSDDTLNEAFF. The CDR3 bases are TGTGCCAGCAGTTCGGACGACACGTTGAATGAAGCTTTCTTT.

J is TRBJ1-1 and V is TRBV10-3, with TRBD1 matching 8 bases. V shed 2 bases and J 6 bases; nucleotides not matched to a gene: 2. CDR3 size: 13 residues. Germline V gene data show CDR1 as ENHRY and CDR2 as SYGVKD. The CDR3 protein is CAISEGQGPEAFF. The CDR3 DNA is TGTGCCATCAGTGAGGGACAGGGCCCTGAAGCTTTCTTT.

The chain couples TRBV7-3 to TRBJ2-3; D unresolved. The CDR3 contains 15 residues. The ends were cut back, 1 base at V and 7 bases at J, with 15 bases in the middle. The germline gives CDR1 SGHTA, CDR2 FQGTGA. The CDR3 DNA sequence: TGTGCCAGCAGCTTAATACCCACTACCGCCCATACGCAGTATTTT. It encodes CASSLIPTTAHTQYF.

The sample holds a few counts of this clonotype. The genes are TRBV5-4 and TRBJ2-1, with D hard to call. The CDR3 runs to 13 residues. Trimming pared 2 bases from V and 6 bases from J, leaving 9 bases between. Per germline, CDR1 SGHNT and CDR2 YYREEE (reference sequence). CDR3 in DNA: TGTGCCAGCAGCTTCCCGATCGGCAATGAGCAGTTCTTC. This gives the protein CASSFPIGNEQFF.

There are a few counts of this clonotype. The genes are TRBV5-1 and TRBJ2-2, with a possible D match to TRBD2 (6 bases). CDR3 length: 15 amino acids. CDR1 and CDR2 from the germline V gene are SGHRS and YFSETQ. With 4 bases removed from V and 0 bases from J, the gap between germline ends came to 10 bases. In DNA, the CDR3 is TGCGCCAGCAGCCGGGGGAACGCGAACACCGGGGAGCTGTTTTTT. Amino acids: CASSRGNANTGELFF.